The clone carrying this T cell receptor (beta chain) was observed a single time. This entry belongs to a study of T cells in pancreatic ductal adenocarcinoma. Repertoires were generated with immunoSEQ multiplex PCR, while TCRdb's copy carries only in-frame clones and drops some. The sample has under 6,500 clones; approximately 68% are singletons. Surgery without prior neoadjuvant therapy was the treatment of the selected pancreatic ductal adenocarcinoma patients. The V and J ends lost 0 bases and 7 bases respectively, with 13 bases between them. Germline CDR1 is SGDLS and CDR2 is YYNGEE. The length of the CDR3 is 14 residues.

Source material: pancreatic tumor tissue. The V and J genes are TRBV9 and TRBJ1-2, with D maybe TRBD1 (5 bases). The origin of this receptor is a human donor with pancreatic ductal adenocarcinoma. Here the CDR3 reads CASSVDGGVGGYTF. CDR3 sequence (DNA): TGTGCCAGCAGCGTAGATGGGGGGGTAGGTGGCTACACCTTC. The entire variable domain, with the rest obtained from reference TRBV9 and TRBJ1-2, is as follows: DSGVTQTPKHLITATGQRVTLRCSPRSGDLSVYWYQQSLDQGLQFLIQYYNGEERAKGNILERFSAQQFPDLHSELNLSSLELGDSALYFCASSVDGGVGGYTFGSGTRLTVV.